This T cell receptor beta chain was documented in a study of T cell responses to AZD1222 COVID-19 vaccine. The method was immunoSEQ multiplex PCR; TCRdb's version includes in-frame clones alone and lacks a portion of them. Seen here are 120,000 or so clones, about 89% observed once, and the top ten hold about 5.2%. Findings of the study overall: Spike-specific TCR breadth and depth both grew after two AZD1222 doses.

The V end lost 4 bases, the J end lost 9 bases, and 20 bases lay between the germline ends. Germline CDR1 is SGHNT and CDR2 is YYREEE (reference sequence). The CDR3 extends over 15 amino acids. This clone was observed a single time. No antigen is known for it. The TCR comes from an adult in good health. Sequences were derived from peripheral blood, sampled on day 0 of AZD1222 vaccination. The rearrangement uses TRBV5-4 and TRBJ2-1, with a tentative D call TRBD2 (6 bases). In DNA, the CDR3 is TGTGCCAGCAGCGCTCCAAGGGACTCCATCTTTGAGCAGTTCTTC. Protein sequence: CASSAPRDSIFEQFF.